This passage covers 14 T cell receptor beta chains from one sample sequenced in a study of monozygotic twins with inflammatory bowel disease. TCRdb re-called the 5' RACE reads and gives one entry per CDR3 protein, without DNA. This sample's table reports approximately 200,000 distinct CDR3 sequences. Material: blood. Every receptor here comes from a human donor with ulcerative colitis or Crohn's disease, or a healthy co-twin of an affected twin (not recorded which).

This chain's CDR3 is CASSLWDRDSEAFF. This sequence joins TRBV7-2 and TRBJ1-1; TCRdb outputs TRBD1, but without DNA this stays unchecked. CDR3 length: 14 residues. Germline V CDR1 and CDR2: SGHTA, FQGNSA.

V usage is TRBV5-4 and J usage is TRBJ2-5. In germline, CDR1 is SGHNT, CDR2 YYREEE (reference sequence). The CDR3 loop spans 14 amino acids. This chain's CDR3 is CASSVDYYQETQYF.

CDR3 residues: CVSSPDSGEAFF. The rearrangement uses TRBV18 and TRBJ1-1. Germline CDR1 reads KGHSH; CDR2 reads LQKENI. The CDR3 runs 12 residues.

This chain connects TRBV20-1 to TRBJ2-5. The CDR3 has 14 residues. The V gene's germline CDR1 is DFQATT and CDR2 SNEGSKA (reference sequence). The CDR3 loop is CSATRGLGQETQYF.

The chain is built from TRBV5-1 and TRBJ2-7; TCRdb's D call, TRBD2, is unchecked because there is no DNA. This CDR3 spans 16 amino acids. Germline V gives CDR1 SGHRS, CDR2 YFSETQ. The CDR3 protein is CASSFSPRELSYEQYF.

The chain has TRBV2 and TRBJ1-5. CDR3 length: 15 amino acids. Germline V gene data show CDR1 as SNHLY and CDR2 as FYNNEI. CDR3 protein: CASIEGINSNQPQHF.

The rearrangement joins TRBV12-3 or TRBV12-4 to TRBJ2-5; TCRdb picks TRBD1, but there is no DNA to check that call. The CDR3 consists of 14 residues. The chain's CDR3 is CASSLRPGQETQYF.

The gene calls are TRBV12-3 or TRBV12-4 and TRBJ1-4; lacking DNA, the TRBD1 call made by TCRdb goes unchecked. This CDR3 is built from 16 residues. CDR3: CASSPSAGSGDEKLFF.

The CDR3 here is CASIRTGIGATNEKLFF. This chain joins TRBV4-2 and TRBJ1-4; TCRdb's D call of TRBD1 is untestable without DNA. The CDR3 is 17 amino acids. The germline CDR1 and CDR2 sequences are LGHNA and YNFKEQ.

The chain couples TRBV20-1 to TRBJ2-5; TCRdb reports TRBD2, a call that lacks DNA to check it against. The CDR3 has 13 amino acids. Per germline, CDR1 DFQATT and CDR2 SNEGSKA (reference sequence). CDR3 loop: CSAEGLSTETQYF.

The V call is TRBV19, the J call TRBJ2-3; TCRdb indicates TRBD1, and absent DNA this call remains unverified. This CDR3 comprises 14 residues. From germline, CDR1 is LNHDA and CDR2 SQIVND (reference sequence). CDR3 residues: CASRGTGWTDTQYF.

The gene calls are TRBV19 and TRBJ1-5; TCRdb designates TRBD1, a call that cannot be tested without DNA. This CDR3 spans 13 amino acids. CDR1 is LNHDA, CDR2 SQIVND, per germline (reference sequence). The CDR3 here is CASSLRDSQPQHF. Full variable domain (rest looked up from reference TRBV19 and TRBJ1-5): DGGITQSPKYLFRKEGQNVTLSCEQNLNHDAMYWYRQDPGQGLRLIYYSQIVNDFQKGDIAEGYSVSREKKESFPLTVTSAQKNPTAFYLCASSLRDSQPQHFGDGTRLSIL.

The genes are TRBV12-3 or TRBV12-4 and TRBJ1-2. This CDR3 comprises 15 residues. The CDR3 spells CASSIHGPRGDGYTF.

The V and J genes are TRBV3-1 and TRBJ1-5. The CDR3 consists of 13 residues. Germline V lookup: CDR1 LGHDT, CDR2 YNNKEL (reference sequence). The CDR3 reads CASSQDGSQPQHF.